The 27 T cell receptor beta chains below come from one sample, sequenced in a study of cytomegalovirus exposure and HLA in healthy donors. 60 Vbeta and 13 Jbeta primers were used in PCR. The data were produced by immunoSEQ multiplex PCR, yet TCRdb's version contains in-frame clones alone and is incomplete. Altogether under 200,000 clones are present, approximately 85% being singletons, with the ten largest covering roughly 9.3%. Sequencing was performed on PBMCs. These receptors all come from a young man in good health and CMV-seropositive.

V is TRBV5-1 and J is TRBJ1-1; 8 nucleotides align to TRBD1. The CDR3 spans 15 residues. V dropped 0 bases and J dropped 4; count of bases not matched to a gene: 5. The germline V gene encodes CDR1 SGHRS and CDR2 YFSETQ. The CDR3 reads CASSLGQGIVTEAFF. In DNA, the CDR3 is TGCGCCAGCAGCTTGGGACAGGGGATCGTCACTGAAGCTTTCTTT.

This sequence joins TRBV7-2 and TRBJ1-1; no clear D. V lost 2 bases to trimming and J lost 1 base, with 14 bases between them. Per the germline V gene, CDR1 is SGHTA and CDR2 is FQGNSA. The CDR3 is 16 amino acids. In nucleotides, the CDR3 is TGTGCCAGCAGCTTAATGGTATTCTCCAGGAACACTGAAGCTTTCTTT. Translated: CASSLMVFSRNTEAFF.

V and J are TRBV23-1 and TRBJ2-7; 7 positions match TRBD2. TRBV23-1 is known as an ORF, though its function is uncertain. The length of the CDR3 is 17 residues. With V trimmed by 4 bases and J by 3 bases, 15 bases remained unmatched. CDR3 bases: TGCGCCAGCAGTCGATCGAGAGTGGGCGGGGGTTTCTACGAGCAGTACTTC. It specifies CASSRSRVGGGFYEQYF.

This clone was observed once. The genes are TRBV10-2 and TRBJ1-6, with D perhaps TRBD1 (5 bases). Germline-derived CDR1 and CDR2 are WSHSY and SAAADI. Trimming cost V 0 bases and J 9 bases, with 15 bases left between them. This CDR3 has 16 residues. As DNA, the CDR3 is TGCGCCAGCAGTGAGTCGATCGGGGGATTGGTTTCACCCCTCCACTTT. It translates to CASSESIGGLVSPLHF.

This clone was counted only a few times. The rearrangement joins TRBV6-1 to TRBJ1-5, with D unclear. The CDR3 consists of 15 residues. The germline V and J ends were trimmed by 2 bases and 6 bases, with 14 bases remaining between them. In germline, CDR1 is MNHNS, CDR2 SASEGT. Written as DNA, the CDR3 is TGTGCCAGCAGTGAATTTACAGAGACGACTCAGCCCCAGCATTTT. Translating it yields CASSEFTETTQPQHF.

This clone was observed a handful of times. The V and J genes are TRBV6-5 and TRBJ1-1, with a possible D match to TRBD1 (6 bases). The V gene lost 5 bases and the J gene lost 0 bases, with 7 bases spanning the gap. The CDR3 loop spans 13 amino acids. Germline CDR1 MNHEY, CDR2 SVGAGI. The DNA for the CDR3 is TGTGCCAGCAGTGACAGGATGAACACTGAAGCTTTCTTT. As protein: CASSDRMNTEAFF.

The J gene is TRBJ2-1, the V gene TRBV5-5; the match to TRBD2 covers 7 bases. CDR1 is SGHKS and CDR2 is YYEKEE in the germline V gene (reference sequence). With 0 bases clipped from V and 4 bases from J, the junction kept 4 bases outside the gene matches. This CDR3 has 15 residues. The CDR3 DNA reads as TGTGCCAGCAGCTTGGACGGGGGGATTTACAATGAGCAGTTCTTC. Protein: CASSLDGGIYNEQFF.

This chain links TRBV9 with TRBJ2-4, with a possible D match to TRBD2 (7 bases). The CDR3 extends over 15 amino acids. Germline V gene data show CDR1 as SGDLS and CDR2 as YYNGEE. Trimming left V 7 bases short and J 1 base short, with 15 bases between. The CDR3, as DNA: TGTGCCAGCCGAGGGGGGGATAAGGCCAAAAACATTCAGTACTTC. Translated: CASRGGDKAKNIQYF.

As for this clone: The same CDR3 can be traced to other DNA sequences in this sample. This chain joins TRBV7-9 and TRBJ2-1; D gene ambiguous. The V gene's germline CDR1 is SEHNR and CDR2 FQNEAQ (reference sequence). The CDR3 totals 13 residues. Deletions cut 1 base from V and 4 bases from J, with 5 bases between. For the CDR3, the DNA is TGTGCCAGCAGCTTAGGGCAGTACAATGAGCAGTTCTTC. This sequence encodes CASSLGQYNEQFF.

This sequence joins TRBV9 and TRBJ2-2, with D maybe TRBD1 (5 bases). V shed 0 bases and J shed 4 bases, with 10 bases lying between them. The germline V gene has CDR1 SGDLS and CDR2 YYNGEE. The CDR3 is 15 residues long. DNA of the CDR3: TGTGCCAGCAGCGTAGTGCAGGGCGTCACCGGGGAGCTGTTTTTT. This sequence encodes CASSVVQGVTGELFF.

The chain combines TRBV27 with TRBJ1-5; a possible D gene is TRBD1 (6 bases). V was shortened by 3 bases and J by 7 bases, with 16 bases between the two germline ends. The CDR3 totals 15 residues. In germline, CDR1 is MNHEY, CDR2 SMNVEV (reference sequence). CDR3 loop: CASSLVGQTTQPQHF. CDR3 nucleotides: TGTGCCAGCAGTTTGGTAGGACAGACGACACAGCCCCAGCATTTT.

CDR3 DNA sequence: TGTGCCAGCAGCTTCAGGGGGTGGTCTGGCTACACCTTC. It is translated as CASSFRGWSGYTF. The chain uses TRBV5-5 and TRBJ1-2, with 7 nucleotides matching TRBD1. Germline loops: CDR1 SGHKS, CDR2 YYEKEE (reference sequence). The V gene end was trimmed by 2 bases and the J gene end by 7 bases; junction bases not matched to a gene: 5. The CDR3 sequence is 13 residues long. The full variable domain, completed using reference TRBV5-5 and TRBJ1-2, is DAGVTQSPTHLIKTRGQQVTLRCSPISGHKSVSWYQQVLGQGPQFIFQYYEKEERGRGNFPDRFSARQFPNYSSELNVNALLLGDSALYLCASSFRGWSGYTFGSGTRLTVV.

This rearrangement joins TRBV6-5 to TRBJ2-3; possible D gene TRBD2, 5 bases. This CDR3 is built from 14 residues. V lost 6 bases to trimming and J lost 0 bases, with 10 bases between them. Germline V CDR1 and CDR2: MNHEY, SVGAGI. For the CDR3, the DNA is TGTGCCAGCAGCTGGACTCGAAGCACAGATACGCAGTATTTT. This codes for CASSWTRSTDTQYF.

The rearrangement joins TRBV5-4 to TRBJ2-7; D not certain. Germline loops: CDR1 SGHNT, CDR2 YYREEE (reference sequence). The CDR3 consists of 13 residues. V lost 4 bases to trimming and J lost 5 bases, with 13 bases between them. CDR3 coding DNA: TGTGCCAGCAGCATACCACCAGGCCACGAGCAGTACTTC. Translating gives CASSIPPGHEQYF.

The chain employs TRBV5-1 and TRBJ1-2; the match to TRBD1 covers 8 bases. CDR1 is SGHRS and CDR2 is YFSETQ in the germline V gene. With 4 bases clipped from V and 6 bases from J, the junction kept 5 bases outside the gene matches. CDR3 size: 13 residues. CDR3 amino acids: CASSAETGDGYTF. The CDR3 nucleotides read TGCGCCAGCAGCGCAGAGACAGGGGATGGCTACACCTTC. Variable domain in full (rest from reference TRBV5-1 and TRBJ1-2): KAGVTQTPRYLIKTRGQQVTLSCSPISGHRSVSWYQQTPGQGLQFLFEYFSETQRNKGNFPGRFSGRQFSNSRSEMNVSTLELGDSALYLCASSAETGDGYTFGSGTRLTVV.

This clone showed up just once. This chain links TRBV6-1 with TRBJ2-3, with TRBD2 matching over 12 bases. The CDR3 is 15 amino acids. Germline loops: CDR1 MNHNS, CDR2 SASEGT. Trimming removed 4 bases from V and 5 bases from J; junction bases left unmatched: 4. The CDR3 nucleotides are TGTGCCAGCAGTGTTGGGACTAGCGGGTTAGATACGCAGTATTTT. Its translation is CASSVGTSGLDTQYF.

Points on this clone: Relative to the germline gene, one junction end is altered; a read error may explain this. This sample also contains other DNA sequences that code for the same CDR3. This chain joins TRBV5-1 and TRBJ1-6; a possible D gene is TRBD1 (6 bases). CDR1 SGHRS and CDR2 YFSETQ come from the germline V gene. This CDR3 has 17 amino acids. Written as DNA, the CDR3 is TGCGCCAGCAGCAGGCAGGACAGAGCCTCCTATAATTCCCCCCTCCACTTT. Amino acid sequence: CASSRQDRASYNSPLHF.

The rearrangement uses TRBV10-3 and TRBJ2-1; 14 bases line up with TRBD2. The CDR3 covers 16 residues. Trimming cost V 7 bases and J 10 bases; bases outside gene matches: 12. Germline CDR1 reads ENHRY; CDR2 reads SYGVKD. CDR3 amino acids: CAITGLAGGGLGEQFF. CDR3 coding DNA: TGTGCCATCACCGGACTAGCGGGGGGCGGGTTAGGGGAGCAGTTCTTC.

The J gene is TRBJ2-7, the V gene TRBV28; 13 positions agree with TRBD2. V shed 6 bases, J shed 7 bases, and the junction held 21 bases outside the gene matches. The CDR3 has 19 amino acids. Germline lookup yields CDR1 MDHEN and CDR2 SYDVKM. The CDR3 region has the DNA TGTGCCAGCAGCGCGCTCCCGGGACTAGCGGGGCCCCGAAGGGGGGAGCAGTACTTC. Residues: CASSALPGLAGPRRGEQYF.

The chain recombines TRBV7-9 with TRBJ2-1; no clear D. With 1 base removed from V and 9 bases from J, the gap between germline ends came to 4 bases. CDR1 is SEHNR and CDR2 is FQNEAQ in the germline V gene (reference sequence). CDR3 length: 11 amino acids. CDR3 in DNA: TGTGCCAGCAGCTTAGGGCCTGAGCAGTTCTTC. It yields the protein CASSLGPEQFF.

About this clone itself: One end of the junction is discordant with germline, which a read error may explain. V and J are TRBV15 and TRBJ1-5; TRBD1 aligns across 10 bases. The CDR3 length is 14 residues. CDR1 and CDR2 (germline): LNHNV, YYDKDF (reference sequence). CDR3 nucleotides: TGTGCCGCCAGCAGACCGGGACAGGGGATGACCCAGCATTTT. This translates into CAASRPGQGMTQHF.

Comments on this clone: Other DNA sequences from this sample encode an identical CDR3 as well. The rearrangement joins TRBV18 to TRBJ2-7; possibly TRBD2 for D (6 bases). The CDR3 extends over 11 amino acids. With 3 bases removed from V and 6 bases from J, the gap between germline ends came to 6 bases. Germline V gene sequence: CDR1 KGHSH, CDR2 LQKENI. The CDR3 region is CASSPGGEQYF. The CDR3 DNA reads TGTGCCAGCTCACCCGGGGGCGAGCAGTACTTC.

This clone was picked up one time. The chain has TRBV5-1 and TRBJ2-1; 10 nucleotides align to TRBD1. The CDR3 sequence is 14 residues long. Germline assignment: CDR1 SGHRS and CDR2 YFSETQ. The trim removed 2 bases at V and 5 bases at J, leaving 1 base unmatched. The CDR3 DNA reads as TGCGCCAGCAGCTTAGGGACAGGGGACAATGAGCAGTTCTTC. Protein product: CASSLGTGDNEQFF.

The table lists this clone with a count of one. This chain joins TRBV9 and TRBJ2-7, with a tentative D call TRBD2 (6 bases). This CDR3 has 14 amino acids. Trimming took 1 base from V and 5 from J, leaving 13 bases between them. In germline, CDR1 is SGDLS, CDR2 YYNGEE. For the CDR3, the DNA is TGTGCCAGCAGCGTATCGGCGGGGCCGGACGAGCAGTACTTC. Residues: CASSVSAGPDEQYF.

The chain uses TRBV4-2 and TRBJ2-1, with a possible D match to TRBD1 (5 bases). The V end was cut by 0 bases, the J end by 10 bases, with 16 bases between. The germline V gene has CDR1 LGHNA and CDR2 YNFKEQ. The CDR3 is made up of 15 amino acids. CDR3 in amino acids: CASSQEGAGKIEQFF. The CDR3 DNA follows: TGTGCCAGCAGCCAAGAAGGGGCAGGGAAGATCGAGCAGTTCTTC.

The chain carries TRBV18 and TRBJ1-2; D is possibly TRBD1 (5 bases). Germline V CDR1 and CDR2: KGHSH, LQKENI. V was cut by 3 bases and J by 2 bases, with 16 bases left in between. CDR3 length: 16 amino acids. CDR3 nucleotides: TGTGCCAGCTCACCTTTCCTTCCCAGGGCCAACTATGGCTACACCTTC. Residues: CASSPFLPRANYGYTF.

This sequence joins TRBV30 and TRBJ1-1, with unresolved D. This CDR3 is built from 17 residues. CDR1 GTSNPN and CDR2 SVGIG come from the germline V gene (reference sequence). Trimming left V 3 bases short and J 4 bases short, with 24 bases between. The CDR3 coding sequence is TGTGCCTGGAGCCGGGGTGCATATAATGGGGTTCGCACTGAAGCTTTCTTT. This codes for CAWSRGAYNGVRTEAFF. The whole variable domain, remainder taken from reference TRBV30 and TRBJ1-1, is SQTIHQWPATLVQPVGSPLSLECTVEGTSNPNLYWYRQAAGRGLQLLFYSVGIGQISSEVPQNLSASRPQDRQFILSSKKLLLSDSGFYLCAWSRGAYNGVRTEAFFGQGTRLTVV.